Listed here are 22 T cell receptor beta chains from one sample, sequenced in a study of blood T cell repertoires in COVID-19. The assay was immunoSEQ multiplex PCR, and TCRdb's table has in-frame clones only and misses some. The sample holds under 300,000 clones; approximately 86% are singletons and the top ten take about 5.3%. Input material: peripheral blood. These receptors were collected from a woman of 80 years or more with active or convalescent COVID-19.

The CDR3 spells CAISEPDRNTGELFF. The CDR3 DNA is TGTGCCATCAGTGAGCCTGACAGGAACACCGGGGAGCTGTTTTTT. The chain links TRBV10-3 to TRBJ2-2, with a weak D call TRBD1 (5 bases). V lost 2 bases to trimming and J lost 1 base, with 8 bases between them. CDR1 ENHRY and CDR2 SYGVKD come from the germline V gene. The CDR3 length is 15 residues.

The J gene is TRBJ2-7, the V gene TRBV28; 7 bases align to TRBD2. The CDR3 sequence is 13 residues long. From germline, CDR1 is MDHEN and CDR2 SYDVKM. V shed 2 bases, J shed 7 bases, and the junction held 5 bases outside the gene matches. CDR3 protein: CASSLGGGREQYF. The CDR3 DNA sequence: TGTGCCAGCAGTTTAGGGGGAGGGCGGGAGCAGTACTTC.

The table lists this clone with a count of one. The V and J genes are TRBV29-1 and TRBJ1-2; the D gene is possibly TRBD1 (5 bases). This CDR3 has 13 amino acids. V was shortened by 0 bases and J by 9 bases, with 14 bases between the two germline ends. The germline gives CDR1 SQVTM, CDR2 ANQGSEA. The CDR3 DNA reads TGCAGCGTTGAAGAGCGTGTCGGGGGGAGCTACACCTTC. Translating it yields CSVEERVGGSYTF.

V usage is TRBV2 and J usage is TRBJ1-5, with TRBD1 matching 9 bases. Germline lookup yields CDR1 SNHLY and CDR2 FYNNEI. CDR3 length equals 14 residues. Trimming cost V 7 bases and J 2 bases; bases outside gene matches: 3. CDR3 in amino acids: CASNRGQGNQPQHF. The CDR3 DNA reads TGTGCCAGCAACAGGGGGCAGGGCAATCAGCCCCAGCATTTT. Variable domain in full (rest from reference TRBV2 and TRBJ1-5): EPEVTQTPSHQVTQMGQEVILRCVPISNHLYFYWYRQILGQKVEFLVSFYNNEISEKSEIFDDQFSVERPDGSNFTLKIRSTKLEDSAMYFCASNRGQGNQPQHFGDGTRLSIL.

The V call is TRBV7-2, the J call TRBJ2-3; 7 bases are a match to TRBD2. Germline V gene lookup returns CDR1 SGHTA and CDR2 FQGNSA. This CDR3 region has 14 residues. J was trimmed by 4 bases and V by 5 bases; bases with no gene match: 6. CDR3 residues: CASSSGLVSDTQYF. The CDR3 DNA is TGTGCCAGCAGCAGCGGACTAGTTTCAGATACGCAGTATTTT.

The count of this clone is one. The chain joins TRBV24-1 to TRBJ2-1; no clear D. Germline CDR1 KGHDR, CDR2 SFDVKD. V lost 3 bases to trimming and J lost 9 bases, with 14 bases between them. The CDR3 runs 14 residues. CDR3 sequence reads: CATSDLRDSSEQFF. CDR3 bases: TGTGCCACCAGTGATCTACGCGATTCTAGTGAGCAGTTCTTC.

This clone turned up a few times. In the same sample, other DNA sequences code for this CDR3. The CDR3 DNA reads as TGTGCCAGCAGCTTTCTTCGGGGTTCAGGAAACACCATATATTTT. This gives the protein CASSFLRGSGNTIYF. V and J are TRBV11-2 and TRBJ1-3; D is undetermined. Trimming took 3 bases from V and 4 from J, leaving 13 bases between them. CDR1 is SGHAT, CDR2 FQNNGV, per germline. The CDR3 runs to 15 residues.

The V and J genes are TRBV27 and TRBJ1-6; 8 nucleotides align to TRBD1. V was pared by 5 bases and J by 3 bases, with 9 bases of the junction left unmatched. The germline gives CDR1 MNHEY, CDR2 SMNVEV (reference sequence). This CDR3 comprises 17 residues. CDR3 bases: TGTGCCAGCAGTCCGAGACCGGACAGGGTCTATAATTCACCCCTCCACTTT. Residues: CASSPRPDRVYNSPLHF.

This chain connects TRBV5-1 to TRBJ1-6, with a possible D match to TRBD1 (6 bases). The CDR3 length is 14 residues. Germline values: CDR1 SGHRS, CDR2 YFSETQ. The V end was cut by 4 bases, the J end by 8 bases, with 13 bases between. CDR3 protein: CASSVGQSDSPLHF. The CDR3 DNA reads TGCGCCAGCAGCGTCGGACAGAGCGATTCACCCCTCCACTTT.

The chain has TRBV11-3 and TRBJ1-1; a possible D gene is TRBD1 (6 bases). The CDR3 runs 11 residues. CDR1 is SGHNT and CDR2 is YENEEA in the germline V gene. V was clipped by 6 bases and J by 10 bases, with 12 bases between them. The CDR3 reads CASRGAGAAFF. CDR3 nucleotide sequence: TGTGCCAGCAGGGGGGCAGGGGCAGCTTTCTTT.

This sequence joins TRBV2 and TRBJ2-3, with D unclear. Trimming left V 8 bases short and J 1 base short, with 10 bases between. The CDR3 covers 13 residues. Germline V CDR1 and CDR2: SNHLY, FYNNEI. CDR3 in amino acids: CASVRRGTDTQYF. The CDR3 bases are TGTGCCAGCGTGAGAAGAGGCACAGATACGCAGTATTTT.

The chain combines TRBV6-4 with TRBJ2-1, with D perhaps TRBD1 (6 bases). V was trimmed by 8 bases and J by 4 bases, leaving 12 bases between them. In germline, CDR1 is MRHNA, CDR2 SNTAGT. This CDR3 spans 13 amino acids. CDR3 sequence (DNA): TGTGCCAGCGCTCGGGACACTTACAATGAGCAGTTCTTC. It yields the protein CASARDTYNEQFF.

The rearrangement links TRBV28 to TRBJ1-2, with D uncertain. V was pared by 7 bases and J by 8 bases, with 14 bases between. The CDR3 is made up of 12 amino acids. Germline lookup yields CDR1 MDHEN and CDR2 SYDVKM. CDR3 region: CASNPRTLGYTF. In DNA form, the CDR3 reads TGTGCCAGCAACCCTCGGACTTTGGGCTACACCTTC.

The gene calls are TRBV27 and TRBJ1-2, with TRBD1 as a possible D gene (6 bases). Germline lookup yields CDR1 MNHEY and CDR2 SMNVEV (reference sequence). The ends were cut back, 8 bases at V and 2 bases at J, with 18 bases in the middle. The CDR3 runs 15 residues. In DNA form, the CDR3 reads TGTGCCAGCTCCTCCCCCGAGACAGGCAACTATGGCTACACCTTC. Residues: CASSSPETGNYGYTF.

The CDR3 coding sequence is TGTGCCAGCAGTTGGACCGGGACAGCGGGTTTTAGCTATGGCTACACCTTC. It is translated as CASSWTGTAGFSYGYTF. This chain joins TRBV28 and TRBJ1-2; TRBD1 agrees at 7 bases. V shed 4 bases, J shed 4 bases, and the junction held 15 bases outside the gene matches. This CDR3 has 17 amino acids. Germline CDR1 reads MDHEN; CDR2 reads SYDVKM.

The rearrangement uses TRBV29-1 and TRBJ2-5; 11 positions match TRBD2. V shed 6 bases, J shed 9 bases, and the junction held 15 bases outside the gene matches. This CDR3 region has 15 residues. CDR1 and CDR2 from the germline V gene are SQVTM and ANQGSEA. The CDR3 loop is CSVFIGTSGYGAQYF. The CDR3 nucleotides read TGCAGCGTGTTCATAGGGACTAGCGGTTATGGGGCCCAGTACTTC.

This rearrangement joins TRBV10-3 to TRBJ2-2; D uncertain. The V gene lost 3 bases and the J gene lost 1 base, with 6 bases spanning the gap. Germline V gene data show CDR1 as ENHRY and CDR2 as SYGVKD. CDR3 length equals 14 residues. Written as DNA, the CDR3 is TGTGCCATCAGTGATACGGTGAACACCGGGGAGCTGTTTTTT. Encoded protein: CAISDTVNTGELFF.

The chain recombines TRBV5-1 with TRBJ1-3; no clear D. This CDR3 comprises 15 residues. Per the germline V gene, CDR1 is SGHRS and CDR2 is YFSETQ. V dropped 2 bases and J dropped 0 bases, with 9 bases sitting between them. In nucleotides, the CDR3 is TGCGCCAGCAGCTTAACCCGGAGCTCTGGAAACACCATATATTTT. Its translation is CASSLTRSSGNTIYF.

The V call is TRBV6-6, the J call TRBJ1-1, with 10 positions matching TRBD1. Per germline, CDR1 MNHNY and CDR2 SVGAGI (reference sequence). CDR3 length: 16 residues. J gave up 0 bases and V 2 bases, and 3 bases lay outside the gene matches. The CDR3 coding sequence is TGTGCCAGCAGTTACGTGGGGACAGGGGTGAACACTGAAGCTTTCTTT. Its protein product is CASSYVGTGVNTEAFF.

The chain links TRBV27 to TRBJ1-4; D is perhaps TRBD1 (5 bases). The germline CDR1 and CDR2 sequences are MNHEY and SMNVEV (reference sequence). The CDR3 covers 14 residues. Trimming left V 4 bases short and J 8 bases short, with 14 bases between. The CDR3 bases are TGTGCCAGCAGTTCTATGGGGAGGGGAGAAAAACTGTTTTTT. Protein product: CASSSMGRGEKLFF. Drawing the rest from reference TRBV27 and TRBJ1-4, the complete variable domain is EAQVTQNPRYLITVTGKKLTVTCSQNMNHEYMSWYRQDPGLGLRQIYYSMNVEVTDKGDVPEGYKVSRKEKRNFPLILESPSPNQTSLYFCASSSMGRGEKLFFGSGTQLSVL.

The J gene is TRBJ1-1, the V gene TRBV5-1, with D possibly TRBD1 on 6 matching bases. Trimming took 2 bases from V and 4 from J, leaving 12 bases between them. CDR3 length equals 14 residues. Germline loops: CDR1 SGHRS, CDR2 YFSETQ. The CDR3 sequence: CASSFRQGSTEAFF. DNA for the CDR3: TGCGCCAGCAGCTTTAGGCAGGGGAGCACTGAAGCTTTCTTT. Together with reference TRBV5-1 and TRBJ1-1, the CDR3 gives the full variable domain: KAGVTQTPRYLIKTRGQQVTLSCSPISGHRSVSWYQQTPGQGLQFLFEYFSETQRNKGNFPGRFSGRQFSNSRSEMNVSTLELGDSALYLCASSFRQGSTEAFFGQGTRLTVV.

The V call is TRBV5-1, the J call TRBJ2-1; 8 nucleotides align to TRBD2. V shed 4 bases, J shed 3 bases, and the junction held 6 bases outside the gene matches. CDR1 is SGHRS and CDR2 is YFSETQ in the germline V gene. The CDR3 is 15 amino acids. CDR3 nucleotides: TGCGCCAGCAGCCCCCAGGGGACTAGCTACAATGAGCAGTTCTTC. The encoded protein is CASSPQGTSYNEQFF.